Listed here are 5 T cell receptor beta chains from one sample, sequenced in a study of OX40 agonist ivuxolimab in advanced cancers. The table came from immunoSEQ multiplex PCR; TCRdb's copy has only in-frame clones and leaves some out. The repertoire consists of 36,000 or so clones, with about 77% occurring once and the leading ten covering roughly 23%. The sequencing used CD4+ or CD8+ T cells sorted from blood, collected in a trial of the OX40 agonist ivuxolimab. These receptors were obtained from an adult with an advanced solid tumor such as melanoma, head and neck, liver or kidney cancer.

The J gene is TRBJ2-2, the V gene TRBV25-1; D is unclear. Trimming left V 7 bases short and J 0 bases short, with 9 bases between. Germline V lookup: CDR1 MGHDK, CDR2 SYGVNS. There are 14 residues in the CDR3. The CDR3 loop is CASKAESNTGELFF. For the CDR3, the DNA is TGTGCCAGCAAGGCAGAGTCGAACACCGGGGAGCTGTTTTTT.

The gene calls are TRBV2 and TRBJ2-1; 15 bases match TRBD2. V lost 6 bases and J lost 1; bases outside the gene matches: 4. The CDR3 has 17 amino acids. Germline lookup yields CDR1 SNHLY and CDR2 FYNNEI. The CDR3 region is CASRGGLAGGSYNEQFF. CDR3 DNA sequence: TGTGCCAGCAGGGGGGGACTAGCGGGAGGATCCTACAATGAGCAGTTCTTC.

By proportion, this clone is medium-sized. CDR3 coding DNA: TGTGCCAGCAGTGAACTTTTGGGGGGAGCTCAGCCCCAGCATTTT. The encoded protein is CASSELLGGAQPQHF. This chain links TRBV6-1 with TRBJ1-5; D might be TRBD1 (5 bases). Trimming left V 2 bases short and J 6 bases short, with 14 bases between. The germline gives CDR1 MNHNS, CDR2 SASEGT. The CDR3 runs 15 residues.

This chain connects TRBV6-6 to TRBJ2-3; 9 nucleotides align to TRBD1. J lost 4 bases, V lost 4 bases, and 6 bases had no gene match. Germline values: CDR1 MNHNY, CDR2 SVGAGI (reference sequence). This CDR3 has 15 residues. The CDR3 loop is CASSSPGQGSDTQYF. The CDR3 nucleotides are TGTGCCAGCAGTTCGCCGGGACAGGGTTCAGATACGCAGTATTTT.

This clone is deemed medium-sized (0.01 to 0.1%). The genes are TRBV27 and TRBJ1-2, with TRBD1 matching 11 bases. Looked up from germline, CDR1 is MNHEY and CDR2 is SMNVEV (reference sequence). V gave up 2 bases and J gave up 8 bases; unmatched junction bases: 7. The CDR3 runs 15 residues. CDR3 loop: CASSLIGQGAGGYTF. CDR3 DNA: TGTGCCAGCAGTTTAATAGGACAGGGGGCAGGAGGCTACACCTTC.